A selection of T cell receptor beta chains follows, all from one sample in a study of shared clonotypes between healthy human individuals. This table comes from immunoSEQ multiplex PCR, and its TCRdb copy is limited to in-frame clones, with some not included. The table lists 2 million to 2.5 million clones, about 95% of them singletons. Sequenced material: naive CD4+ T cells sorted from blood. Every receptor here comes from a man aged 18 to 35 in good health. Each CDR3 is given with its conserved first and last residue. The order of the fields is clone size, J gene, V gene, D gene, CDR3 protein, CDR3 DNA. A D gene is named only where the DNA matches it firmly. Expanded clones are given a class, and other clones once, few, many or no size at all.

clone_size: NA; j_call: TRBJ2-7; v_call: TRBV18; d_call: TRBD1; cdr3_aa: CASSPPGQGESYEQYF; cdr3_nt: TGTGCCAGCTCACCACCGGGACAGGGGGAGTCCTACGAGCAGTACTTC
clone_size: once; j_call: TRBJ1-2; v_call: TRBV5-1; d_call: NA; cdr3_aa: CASSLSFTDGSYGYTF; cdr3_nt: TGCGCCAGCAGCTTGAGTTTCACCGACGGCTCCTATGGCTACACCTTC
clone_size: NA; j_call: TRBJ2-1; v_call: TRBV4-3; d_call: NA; cdr3_aa: CASSQDTSVSFNEQFF; cdr3_nt: TGCGCCAGCAGCCAAGATACCAGCGTAAGTTTCAATGAGCAGTTCTTC
clone_size: NA; j_call: TRBJ1-2; v_call: TRBV6-5; d_call: NA; cdr3_aa: CASSYDWGLSSYTF; cdr3_nt: TGTGCCAGCAGTTACGATTGGGGTCTAAGTAGCTACACCTTC
clone_size: NA; j_call: TRBJ2-7; v_call: TRBV30; d_call: NA; cdr3_aa: CAWRRTGSSYEQYF; cdr3_nt: TGTGCCTGGAGGAGGACGGGGAGCTCCTACGAGCAGTACTTC
clone_size: NA; j_call: TRBJ2-3; v_call: TRBV5-1; d_call: TRBD1; cdr3_aa: CATGKGDRGGPDTQYF; cdr3_nt: TGCGCCACCGGAAAAGGGGACAGGGGAGGCCCAGATACGCAGTATTTT
clone_size: once; j_call: TRBJ1-1; v_call: TRBV29-1; d_call: NA; cdr3_aa: CSVSAGVVSFF; cdr3_nt: TGCAGCGTTTCGGCAGGGGTTGTGTCTTTCTTT
clone_size: NA; j_call: TRBJ2-4; v_call: TRBV6-6; d_call: TRBD1; cdr3_aa: CASSLGQAAGKNIQYF; cdr3_nt: TGTGCCAGCAGTTTGGGACAGGCCGCTGGGAAAAACATTCAGTACTTC
clone_size: NA; j_call: TRBJ2-3; v_call: TRBV30; d_call: TRBD2; cdr3_aa: CAWTGLASTDTQYF; cdr3_nt: TGTGCCTGGACGGGACTAGCGAGTACAGATACGCAGTATTTT
clone_size: NA; j_call: TRBJ1-5; v_call: TRBV2; d_call: TRBD1; cdr3_aa: CASSTGANQPQHF; cdr3_nt: TGTGCCAGCAGCACAGGGGCTAATCAGCCCCAGCATTTT
clone_size: NA; j_call: TRBJ1-2; v_call: TRBV6-5; d_call: TRBD1; cdr3_aa: CASSFSDRGGNGYTF; cdr3_nt: TGTGCCAGCAGTTTCTCGGACAGGGGCGGAAATGGCTACACCTTC
clone_size: NA; j_call: TRBJ2-2; v_call: TRBV9; d_call: NA; cdr3_aa: CASSVRLENTGELFF; cdr3_nt: TGTGCCAGCAGCGTCAGACTGGAGAACACCGGGGAGCTGTTTTTT
clone_size: NA; j_call: TRBJ2-7; v_call: TRBV5-4; d_call: NA; cdr3_aa: CASSLPPGQFYEQYF; cdr3_nt: TGTGCCAGCAGCTTGCCACCCGGACAGTTTTACGAGCAGTACTTC
clone_size: NA; j_call: TRBJ1-5; v_call: TRBV29-1; d_call: NA; cdr3_aa: CSVGGSNQPQHF; cdr3_nt: TGCAGCGTTGGAGGGTCCAATCAGCCCCAGCATTTT
clone_size: NA; j_call: TRBJ1-1; v_call: TRBV4-1; d_call: NA; cdr3_aa: CASSPAEGRGNTEAFF; cdr3_nt: TGCGCCAGCAGCCCAGCCGAGGGCAGGGGAAACACTGAAGCTTTCTTT
clone_size: NA; j_call: TRBJ2-7; v_call: TRBV5-1; d_call: NA; cdr3_aa: CASSLVGYEQYF; cdr3_nt: TGCGCCAGCAGCTTGGTCGGCTACGAGCAGTACTTC
clone_size: NA; j_call: TRBJ2-1; v_call: TRBV11-3; d_call: TRBD1; cdr3_aa: CASSSGTGVYNEQFF; cdr3_nt: TGTGCCAGCAGCTCCGGGACAGGGGTCTACAATGAGCAGTTCTTC
clone_size: NA; j_call: TRBJ2-3; v_call: TRBV6-5; d_call: NA; cdr3_aa: CASSYSRQAGDTQYF; cdr3_nt: TGTGCCAGCAGTTACTCAAGACAGGCTGGAGATACGCAGTATTTT
clone_size: NA; j_call: TRBJ2-3; v_call: TRBV4-1; d_call: NA; cdr3_aa: CASRKEGGTDTQYF; cdr3_nt: TGCGCCAGCAGGAAGGAGGGAGGCACAGATACGCAGTATTTT
clone_size: NA; j_call: TRBJ1-1; v_call: TRBV6-1; d_call: NA; cdr3_aa: CASTAYTEAFF; cdr3_nt: TGTGCCAGCACAGCTTACACTGAAGCTTTCTTT
clone_size: NA; j_call: TRBJ2-1; v_call: TRBV6-1; d_call: TRBD1; cdr3_aa: CASRAGQGGDNEQFF; cdr3_nt: TGTGCCAGCAGGGCGGGACAGGGAGGCGACAATGAGCAGTTCTTC
clone_size: NA; j_call: TRBJ1-6; v_call: TRBV19; d_call: TRBD1; cdr3_aa: CASRDRENSPLHF; cdr3_nt: TGTGCCAGCCGGGACAGGGAGAATTCACCCCTCCACTTT
clone_size: NA; j_call: TRBJ2-1; v_call: TRBV4-1; d_call: TRBD2; cdr3_aa: CASSQFASGGAEVNEQFF; cdr3_nt: TGCGCCAGCAGCCAATTTGCTAGCGGGGGGGCCGAGGTAAATGAGCAGTTCTTC
clone_size: once; j_call: TRBJ2-3; v_call: TRBV5-4; d_call: NA; cdr3_aa: CASSIPTLDTQYF; cdr3_nt: TGTGCCAGCAGCATCCCAACGCTTGATACGCAGTATTTT
clone_size: NA; j_call: TRBJ2-2; v_call: TRBV28; d_call: NA; cdr3_aa: CASSLEPGAGTGELFF; cdr3_nt: TGTGCCAGCAGTTTAGAGCCGGGGGCGGGCACCGGGGAGCTGTTTTTT
clone_size: once; j_call: TRBJ2-7; v_call: TRBV6-1; d_call: TRBD1; cdr3_aa: CASSDGGQLTYEQYF; cdr3_nt: TGTGCCAGCAGTGATGGGGGACAGTTGACCTACGAGCAGTACTTC
clone_size: NA; j_call: TRBJ2-5; v_call: TRBV27; d_call: NA; cdr3_aa: CASSLRAHRGETQYF; cdr3_nt: TGTGCCAGCAGTTTAAGGGCCCATAGGGGGGAGACCCAGTACTTC
clone_size: NA; j_call: TRBJ1-6; v_call: TRBV10-3; d_call: NA; cdr3_aa: CAISTDRSGSPLHF; cdr3_nt: TGTGCCATCAGTACAGACAGGTCAGGTTCACCCCTCCACTTT
clone_size: once; j_call: TRBJ2-7; v_call: TRBV10-3; d_call: TRBD2; cdr3_aa: CATSGGAPYEQYF; cdr3_nt: TGTGCCACTAGCGGAGGAGCCCCCTACGAGCAGTACTTC
clone_size: NA; j_call: TRBJ2-3; v_call: TRBV11-3; d_call: TRBD1; cdr3_aa: CASSLGQNTDTQYF; cdr3_nt: TGTGCCAGCAGCCTGGGACAGAACACAGATACGCAGTATTTT
clone_size: NA; j_call: TRBJ2-5; v_call: TRBV7-9; d_call: NA; cdr3_aa: CASSPLNLGFQETQYF; cdr3_nt: TGTGCCAGCAGCCCCCTTAACCTAGGGTTCCAAGAGACCCAGTACTTC
clone_size: NA; j_call: TRBJ1-3; v_call: TRBV18; d_call: NA; cdr3_aa: CASSPWSSGNTIYF; cdr3_nt: TGTGCCAGCTCACCGTGGAGCTCTGGAAACACCATATATTTT
clone_size: NA; j_call: TRBJ2-7; v_call: TRBV19; d_call: TRBD2; cdr3_aa: CASRKTSGSFYEQYF; cdr3_nt: TGTGCCAGTAGAAAAACTAGCGGGAGTTTCTACGAGCAGTACTTC
clone_size: NA; j_call: TRBJ2-4; v_call: TRBV25-1; d_call: NA; cdr3_aa: CASSASGEAKNIQYF; cdr3_nt: TGTGCCAGCAGTGCCTCGGGGGAAGCCAAAAACATTCAGTACTTC
clone_size: NA; j_call: TRBJ2-3; v_call: TRBV7-8; d_call: NA; cdr3_aa: CASSLRGGTDTQYF; cdr3_nt: TGTGCCAGCAGCTTGCGCGGGGGCACAGATACGCAGTATTTT
clone_size: NA; j_call: TRBJ1-4; v_call: TRBV5-6; d_call: NA; cdr3_aa: CASSLVARPNEKLFF; cdr3_nt: TGTGCCAGCAGCTTGGTGGCGAGACCTAATGAAAAACTGTTTTTT
clone_size: NA; j_call: TRBJ1-3; v_call: TRBV7-9; d_call: TRBD1; cdr3_aa: CASSLTGTGGPGNTIYF; cdr3_nt: TGTGCCAGCAGCTTAACCGGGACAGGGGGCCCCGGAAACACCATATATTTT
clone_size: NA; j_call: TRBJ2-7; v_call: TRBV5-4; d_call: NA; cdr3_aa: CATLKQGSAREQYF; cdr3_nt: TGTGCCACATTGAAACAGGGCTCTGCGAGGGAGCAGTACTTC
clone_size: NA; j_call: TRBJ2-7; v_call: TRBV6-5; d_call: TRBD2; cdr3_aa: CASSYSAGPYEQYF; cdr3_nt: TGTGCCAGCAGTTACTCAGCGGGACCCTACGAGCAGTACTTC
clone_size: NA; j_call: TRBJ1-4; v_call: TRBV5-1; d_call: NA; cdr3_aa: CASSFRRGEFNEKLFF; cdr3_nt: TGCGCCAGCAGCTTCCGACGGGGTGAGTTTAATGAAAAACTGTTTTTT
clone_size: NA; j_call: TRBJ2-5; v_call: TRBV30; d_call: NA; cdr3_aa: CAWSVNRAQETQYF; cdr3_nt: TGTGCCTGGAGTGTAAACAGAGCCCAAGAGACCCAGTACTTC
clone_size: NA; j_call: TRBJ1-3; v_call: TRBV7-6; d_call: NA; cdr3_aa: CASSLAQGSGNTIYF; cdr3_nt: TGTGCCAGCAGCTTGGCACAGGGATCTGGAAACACCATATATTTT
clone_size: once; j_call: TRBJ2-3; v_call: TRBV5-4; d_call: TRBD1; cdr3_aa: CASSVGFGDRGTQYF; cdr3_nt: TGTGCCAGCAGCGTCGGGTTCGGGGACAGGGGTACGCAGTATTTT
clone_size: NA; j_call: TRBJ2-3; v_call: TRBV2; d_call: TRBD2; cdr3_aa: CASRGRGGPTDTQYF; cdr3_nt: TGTGCCAGCAGGGGGAGGGGCGGGCCCACAGATACGCAGTATTTT
clone_size: NA; j_call: TRBJ1-5; v_call: TRBV30; d_call: NA; cdr3_aa: CAWRYGPNQPQHF; cdr3_nt: TGTGCCTGGAGGTATGGCCCCAATCAGCCCCAGCATTTT
clone_size: NA; j_call: TRBJ1-1; v_call: TRBV10-3; d_call: NA; cdr3_aa: CAISDVGTEAFF; cdr3_nt: TGTGCCATCAGTGACGTGGGCACTGAAGCTTTCTTT
clone_size: once; j_call: TRBJ2-3; v_call: TRBV29-1; d_call: TRBD2; cdr3_aa: CSVAGTSGGTQYF; cdr3_nt: TGCAGCGTAGCCGGGACTAGCGGGGGGACGCAGTATTTT
clone_size: NA; j_call: TRBJ2-3; v_call: TRBV11-2; d_call: TRBD1; cdr3_aa: CASSSLRGRLDTQYF; cdr3_nt: TGTGCCAGCAGCTCACTCAGGGGGCGCCTGGATACGCAGTATTTT
clone_size: NA; j_call: TRBJ2-2; v_call: TRBV2; d_call: NA; cdr3_aa: CASRPTPPSNTGELFF; cdr3_nt: TGTGCCAGCAGACCAACACCCCCCTCAAACACCGGGGAGCTGTTTTTT
clone_size: NA; j_call: TRBJ1-2; v_call: TRBV19; d_call: NA; cdr3_aa: CASSIELSRPTYGYTF; cdr3_nt: TGTGCCAGTAGTATAGAGCTCAGTCGACCTACCTATGGCTACACCTTC
clone_size: once; j_call: TRBJ2-7; v_call: TRBV6-1; d_call: TRBD1; cdr3_aa: CASSWAGGYEQYF; cdr3_nt: TGTGCCAGCAGTTGGGCAGGGGGCTACGAGCAGTACTTC
clone_size: NA; j_call: TRBJ2-5; v_call: TRBV5-1; d_call: NA; cdr3_aa: CASSLAGGRGETQYF; cdr3_nt: TGCGCCAGCAGCTTGGCTGGGGGGAGAGGTGAGACCCAGTACTTC
clone_size: NA; j_call: TRBJ2-1; v_call: TRBV5-1; d_call: TRBD2; cdr3_aa: CASKASGYNEQFF; cdr3_nt: TGCGCCAGCAAGGCTAGCGGATACAATGAGCAGTTCTTC
clone_size: NA; j_call: TRBJ2-7; v_call: TRBV7-2; d_call: NA; cdr3_aa: CASSLDSPRVYEQYF; cdr3_nt: TGTGCCAGCAGCTTAGATTCTCCTCGGGTTTACGAGCAGTACTTC
clone_size: NA; j_call: TRBJ2-5; v_call: TRBV2; d_call: NA; cdr3_aa: CATSAEETQYF; cdr3_nt: TGTGCCACCTCGGCGGAGGAGACCCAGTACTTC